These 30 T cell receptor beta chains were all obtained from the same sample, sequenced in a study of beta chain features in type 1 diabetes. Isolated RNA was reverse transcribed in full, so expressed TCRB transcripts were sequenced. The method was immunoSEQ multiplex PCR; TCRdb's version includes in-frame clones alone and lacks a portion of them. This sample carries 310,000 or so clones, roughly 15% of them seen once, and the ten largest clones take approximately 0.015%. Their cognate antigens are unknown. Study conclusions and caveats: Patients with Type 1 diabetes showed moderately but significantly shorter TCRB CDR3s in all four CD4+ subsets.

The sample taken for sequencing was naive CD4+ T cells from blood. The receptors here all came from a man aged 18-30 years with type 1 diabetes.

V usage is TRBV4-3 and J usage is TRBJ2-7; no clear D. Deletions cut 3 bases from V and 3 bases from J, with 15 bases between. From germline, CDR1 is LGHNA and CDR2 YSLEER. This CDR3 is 15 amino acids long. The CDR3 reads CASSQNRQTYYEQYF. The DNA of the CDR3 is TGCGCCAGCAGCCAGAACCGACAAACTTACTACGAGCAGTACTTC.

The chain employs TRBV30 and TRBJ2-1, with a weak D call TRBD1 (5 bases). Trimming left V 3 bases short and J 0 bases short, with 12 bases between. The CDR3 covers 15 residues. Germline V gene data show CDR1 as GTSNPN and CDR2 as SVGIG (reference sequence). The CDR3 DNA is TGTGCCTGGAGAGATGACAGAAACTCCTACAATGAGCAGTTCTTC. Its translation: CAWRDDRNSYNEQFF.

This clone appeared a few times. This rearrangement joins TRBV10-3 to TRBJ2-3; perhaps TRBD1 as D (7 bases). Between the trimmed V and J ends, which lost 10 bases and 1 base, there was a span of 15 bases. Looked up from germline, CDR1 is ENHRY and CDR2 is SYGVKD. The CDR3 is 14 residues long. CDR3 in DNA: TGTGCCACCGCGGGACAGTTAGGCACAGATACGCAGTATTTT. Its protein is CATAGQLGTDTQYF.

The chain is built from TRBV30 and TRBJ1-5; D may be TRBD1 (6 bases). Germline CDR1 GTSNPN, CDR2 SVGIG (reference sequence). This CDR3 region has 15 residues. V gave up 1 base and J gave up 0 bases, with 10 bases separating them. CDR3 region: CAWSGRTDSNQPQHF. The CDR3 DNA is TGTGCCTGGAGTGGAAGGACAGATAGCAATCAGCCCCAGCATTTT. Looking up the rest from reference TRBV30 and TRBJ1-5 gives the full variable domain: SQTIHQWPATLVQPVGSPLSLECTVEGTSNPNLYWYRQAAGRGLQLLFYSVGIGQISSEVPQNLSASRPQDRQFILSSKKLLLSDSGFYLCAWSGRTDSNQPQHFGDGTRLSIL.

This clone came up a few times. The DNA of the CDR3 is TGTGCCAGCAGCTCGGGGGGCTCCAAAGAGACCCAGTACTTC. Translating it yields CASSSGGSKETQYF. The chain links TRBV28 to TRBJ2-5; TRBD2 is a possible D gene (7 bases). This CDR3 has 14 residues. The V end was cut by 6 bases, the J end by 3 bases, with 14 bases between. Germline CDR1 MDHEN, CDR2 SYDVKM.

The chain links TRBV30 to TRBJ2-7; D is possibly TRBD2 (5 bases). Germline V gene lookup returns CDR1 GTSNPN and CDR2 SVGIG (reference sequence). The V gene lost 4 bases and the J gene lost 3 bases, with 16 bases spanning the gap. This CDR3 contains 14 residues. Written as DNA, the CDR3 is TGTGCCTGGATTCGAAAGGGAGTGGGCTACGAGCAGTACTTC. Translation gives CAWIRKGVGYEQYF.

The V gene is TRBV18, the J gene TRBJ2-6, with 9 bases matching TRBD1. CDR3 length: 17 amino acids. Germline V gene data show CDR1 as KGHSH and CDR2 as LQKENI. V lost 3 bases and J lost 0; bases outside the gene matches: 3. For the CDR3, the DNA is TGTGCCAGCTCACCGAGGACAGGGGTCTCTGGGGCCAACGTCCTGACTTTC. This encodes CASSPRTGVSGANVLTF.

V gene TRBV4-1 combines with J gene TRBJ1-1; TRBD1 aligns across 12 bases. The germline gives CDR1 MGHRA, CDR2 YSYEKL. Trimming removed 3 bases from V and 10 bases from J; junction bases left unmatched: 9. The CDR3 spans 15 residues. The CDR3 nucleotides are TGCGCCAGCAGCCACCCCGGGGACAGGGGGCGAGGAGCTTTCTTT. It is translated as CASSHPGDRGRGAFF.

The chain carries TRBV30 and TRBJ2-7; 8 bases fit TRBD2. The CDR3 has 14 residues. With V trimmed by 4 bases and J by 3 bases, 8 bases remained unmatched. The germline CDR1 and CDR2 sequences are GTSNPN and SVGIG (reference sequence). The CDR3 sequence: CAWTPWTSSYEQYF. The CDR3, as DNA: TGTGCCTGGACCCCTTGGACTAGCAGCTACGAGCAGTACTTC.

This chain joins TRBV2 and TRBJ2-3; D might be TRBD1 (6 bases). The CDR3 covers 14 residues. CDR1 and CDR2 from the germline V gene are SNHLY and FYNNEI. V was cut by 8 bases and J by 4 bases, with 16 bases left in between. The CDR3 spells CASSLNRDADTQYF. The DNA of the CDR3 is TGTGCCAGCTCGCTGAACAGGGACGCAGATACGCAGTATTTT.

This chain links TRBV7-9 with TRBJ2-5; 9 bases line up with TRBD1. Germline CDR1 is SEHNR and CDR2 is FQNEAQ (reference sequence). V was pared by 5 bases and J by 7 bases, with 14 bases of the junction left unmatched. CDR3 length equals 16 residues. CDR3: CASSKAAGTGQGTQYF. In DNA, the CDR3 is TGTGCCAGCAGCAAGGCGGCCGGGACAGGGCAGGGGACCCAGTACTTC.

V gene TRBV5-4 combines with J gene TRBJ2-6; D gene uncertain. The CDR3 extends over 15 amino acids. Trimming removed 5 bases at V and 4 bases at J, with 13 bases between. Germline assignment: CDR1 SGHNT and CDR2 YYREEE (reference sequence). The CDR3 DNA reads TGTGCCAGCAGTTCTACAGTCACCGGGGCCAACGTCCTGACTTTC. It encodes CASSSTVTGANVLTF. The whole variable domain, filled in from reference TRBV5-4 and TRBJ2-6, reads ETGVTQSPTHLIKTRGQQVTLRCSSQSGHNTVSWYQQALGQGPQFIFQYYREEENGRGNFPPRFSGLQFPNYSSELNVNALELDDSALYLCASSSTVTGANVLTFGAGSRLTVL.

The chain employs TRBV6-6 and TRBJ1-5; possible D gene TRBD1, 5 bases. The germline gives CDR1 MNHNY, CDR2 SVGAGI (reference sequence). The CDR3 extends over 13 amino acids. V was pared by 6 bases and J by 8 bases, with 14 bases between. CDR3 DNA: TGTGCCAGCAGCTGGACATTCAGTGAGCCCCAGCATTTT. The encoded protein is CASSWTFSEPQHF.

Note on this clone: A read error may produce the germline difference seen at one junction end. The chain combines TRBV30 with TRBJ2-3; the match to TRBD2 covers 9 bases. CDR3 length: 12 amino acids. Germline CDR1 and CDR2: GTSNPN and SVGIG (reference sequence). CDR3 amino acids: CAWSESSGGPVF. The CDR3 DNA reads as TGTGCCTGGAGTGAGAGTAGCGGGGGTCCAGTTTTT.

V usage is TRBV27 and J usage is TRBJ2-3; 10 positions match TRBD2. The germline V gene encodes CDR1 MNHEY and CDR2 SMNVEV (reference sequence). The J segment lost 0 bases and the V segment lost 6 bases, leaving 9 bases of the junction unmatched. The CDR3 runs to 17 residues. The CDR3 sequence is CASRPLTSGDSTDTQYF. CDR3 bases: TGTGCCAGCAGACCGCTTACTAGCGGGGATAGCACAGATACGCAGTATTTT.

This clone was recorded a few times. The chain combines TRBV2 with TRBJ2-7, with D perhaps matching TRBD1 (5 bases). This CDR3 has 12 amino acids. Trimming stripped 3 bases from V and 6 bases from J, with 9 bases between. Germline CDR1 reads SNHLY; CDR2 reads FYNNEI. CDR3 sequence reads: CASSDRDREQYF. The CDR3 region has the DNA TGTGCCAGCAGTGACAGGGATCGCGAGCAGTACTTC.

This clone was counted only a few times. V is TRBV9 and J is TRBJ2-1, with D unresolved. This CDR3 has 14 amino acids. V lost 2 bases and J lost 5, with 11 bases in between. Germline V lookup: CDR1 SGDLS, CDR2 YYNGEE. The CDR3 bases are TGTGCCAGCAGCGTGACTGAATCCCACAATGAGCAGTTCTTC. The encoded protein is CASSVTESHNEQFF.

The chain carries TRBV5-6 and TRBJ2-5, with D possibly TRBD1 on 6 matching bases. V was shortened by 1 base and J by 10 bases, with 11 bases between the two germline ends. In germline, CDR1 is SGHDT, CDR2 YYEEEE. The length of the CDR3 is 12 residues. The CDR3 protein is CASSLNVGGQYF. The CDR3 DNA follows: TGTGCCAGCAGCTTGAACGTAGGGGGCCAGTACTTC.

The V call is TRBV9, the J call TRBJ2-5; possibly TRBD2 for D (6 bases). The CDR3 has 14 residues. V lost 0 bases, J lost 5 bases, and 11 bases lay in between. Germline-derived CDR1 and CDR2 are SGDLS and YYNGEE. CDR3 loop: CASSVDGAGETQYF. The CDR3 DNA is TGTGCCAGCAGCGTAGATGGGGCGGGGGAGACCCAGTACTTC.

This rearrangement joins TRBV15 to TRBJ2-2; TRBD1 might be the D (6 bases). Trimming took off 4 bases at V and 7 bases at J, with 16 bases between the two ends. Germline CDR1 and CDR2: LNHNV and YYDKDF (reference sequence). This CDR3 has 15 residues. The CDR3 protein is CATSKLSTTGGELFF. In nucleotides, the CDR3 is TGTGCCACCAGCAAACTCTCTACGACAGGCGGGGAGCTGTTTTTT. The whole variable domain, remainder taken from reference TRBV15 and TRBJ2-2, is DAMVIQNPRYQVTQFGKPVTLSCSQTLNHNVMYWYQQKSSQAPKLLFHYYDKDFNNEADTPDNFQSRRPNTSFCFLDIRSPGLGDTAMYLCATSKLSTTGGELFFGEGSRLTVL.

The chain employs TRBV30 and TRBJ2-4, with 12 bases lining up with TRBD2. V was clipped by 2 bases and J by 3 bases; unmatched bases: 14. Germline values: CDR1 GTSNPN, CDR2 SVGIG (reference sequence). This CDR3 spans 19 amino acids. As DNA, the CDR3 is TGTGCCTGGAGTCCGGGGCTTAGACTAGCGGGAGTCGGCAAAAACATTCAGTACTTC. The encoded protein is CAWSPGLRLAGVGKNIQYF.

In its sample, this clone was seen a few times. The chain couples TRBV9 to TRBJ2-7; 7 bases line up with TRBD1. There are 15 residues in the CDR3. From germline, CDR1 is SGDLS and CDR2 YYNGEE. Trimming cost V 4 bases and J 3 bases; bases outside gene matches: 10. The CDR3 sequence is CASSFDRDSLYEQYF. The CDR3 bases are TGTGCCAGCAGCTTCGACAGGGATAGCCTCTACGAGCAGTACTTC.

This clone was counted only a few times. V and J are TRBV30 and TRBJ2-5; possibly TRBD2 for D (7 bases). V lost 0 bases, J lost 4 bases, and 9 bases lay in between. The CDR3 extends over 13 amino acids. Per the germline V gene, CDR1 is GTSNPN and CDR2 is SVGIG (reference sequence). This CDR3 is CAWSVGGGETQYF. The CDR3, as DNA: TGTGCCTGGAGTGTAGGGGGGGGAGAGACCCAGTACTTC.

The gene calls are TRBV5-1 and TRBJ2-7; 9 bases agree with TRBD1. V was clipped by 2 bases and J by 3 bases; unmatched bases: 6. This CDR3 is built from 15 residues. Germline-derived CDR1 and CDR2 are SGHRS and YFSETQ. DNA of the CDR3: TGCGCCAGCAGCTTCACCGGGACAGGGCACTACGAGCAGTACTTC. This codes for CASSFTGTGHYEQYF.

The rearrangement joins TRBV4-1 to TRBJ2-7; possible D gene TRBD2, 6 bases. The length of the CDR3 is 15 residues. CDR1 and CDR2 (germline): MGHRA, YSYEKL. V lost 3 bases to trimming and J lost 0 bases, with 12 bases between them. CDR3 sequence reads: CASSQSSAVSYEQYF. CDR3 nucleotides: TGCGCCAGCAGCCAGTCTAGCGCTGTCTCCTACGAGCAGTACTTC.

The table lists this clone with a few counts. The rearrangement uses TRBV7-2 and TRBJ2-2; D is uncertain. Trimming cost V 3 bases and J 0 bases, with 8 bases left between them. CDR3 length equals 15 residues. Per the germline V gene, CDR1 is SGHTA and CDR2 is FQGNSA. The CDR3 sequence is CASSFRQANTGELFF. CDR3 DNA sequence: TGTGCCAGCAGCTTTCGGCAGGCGAACACCGGGGAGCTGTTTTTT.

The V gene is TRBV2, the J gene TRBJ2-5; the D gene is possibly TRBD1 (6 bases). V was clipped by 3 bases and J by 4 bases, with 9 bases between them. The length of the CDR3 is 13 residues. Germline values: CDR1 SNHLY, CDR2 FYNNEI. This chain's CDR3 is CASSDRGPETQYF. CDR3 in DNA: TGTGCCAGCAGTGACAGGGGCCCAGAGACCCAGTACTTC.

CDR3 region: CASSQAVSTDTQYF. The CDR3 coding sequence is TGCGCCAGCAGCCAAGCGGTGAGCACAGATACGCAGTATTTT. The rearrangement joins TRBV4-1 to TRBJ2-3; D gene uncertain. The ends were cut back, 1 base at V and 0 bases at J, with 5 bases in the middle. The germline V gene encodes CDR1 MGHRA and CDR2 YSYEKL. The CDR3 consists of 14 residues.

This clone was recorded a few times. CDR3 coding DNA: TGCGCCAGCAGCCGGACAGGGGCGATCACAGATACGCAGTATTTT. Translation: CASSRTGAITDTQYF. The rearrangement joins TRBV5-1 to TRBJ2-3; 9 bases are a match to TRBD1. The CDR3 runs to 15 residues. Germline-derived CDR1 and CDR2 are SGHRS and YFSETQ. V gave up 4 bases and J gave up 2 bases; unmatched junction bases: 5.

The chain recombines TRBV7-2 with TRBJ2-3, with D hard to call. This CDR3 spans 13 amino acids. CDR1 is SGHTA and CDR2 is FQGNSA in the germline V gene. The V gene lost 0 bases and the J gene lost 2 bases, with 3 bases spanning the gap. The DNA of the CDR3 is TGTGCCAGCAGCTTAGCACTCACAGATACGCAGTATTTT. Encoded protein: CASSLALTDTQYF.